Listed here are 10 T cell receptor beta chains from one sample, sequenced in a study of graft-versus-host responses after intestinal transplantation. The antigens of these receptors remain unknown. Profiled with immunoSEQ multiplex PCR; TCRdb holds only in-frame clones, not every one. This table holds 100,000 or so clones, around 92% found once. Specimen: unstimulated CD4+ T cells sorted from spleen or lymph node cells, collected before transplant. The receptors derive from a human donor who was the organ donor for an intestinal transplant.

This chain connects TRBV5-1 to TRBJ2-2; maybe TRBD1 (6 bases). CDR3 length: 15 amino acids. Per germline, CDR1 SGHRS and CDR2 YFSETQ. Trimming left V 4 bases short and J 2 bases short, with 12 bases between. CDR3 residues: CASSARDTNTGELFF. The CDR3 DNA is TGCGCCAGCAGCGCCCGGGACACCAACACCGGGGAGCTGTTTTTT. Full variable domain (outside the CDR3, taken from reference TRBV5-1 and TRBJ2-2): KAGVTQTPRYLIKTRGQQVTLSCSPISGHRSVSWYQQTPGQGLQFLFEYFSETQRNKGNFPGRFSGRQFSNSRSEMNVSTLELGDSALYLCASSARDTNTGELFFGEGSRLTVL.

The rearrangement joins TRBV7-9 to TRBJ2-1, with D possibly TRBD1 on 5 matching bases. The CDR3 covers 13 residues. V lost 1 base, J lost 5 bases, and 6 bases lay in between. CDR1 and CDR2 from the germline V gene are SEHNR and FQNEAQ (reference sequence). CDR3 sequence reads: CASSLGTNNEQFF. CDR3 sequence (DNA): TGTGCCAGCAGCTTAGGGACAAACAATGAGCAGTTCTTC.

The chain combines TRBV7-3 with TRBJ2-1; maybe TRBD2 (6 bases). CDR1 and CDR2 (germline): SGHTA, FQGTGA. The CDR3 spans 16 residues. V was trimmed by 1 base and J by 0 bases, leaving 10 bases between them. The CDR3 DNA is TGTGCCAGCAGCTTAAACCCCGGGGGCTCCTACAATGAGCAGTTCTTC. The encoded protein is CASSLNPGGSYNEQFF. Variable domain in full (rest from reference TRBV7-3 and TRBJ2-1): GAGVSQTPSNKVTEKGKYVELRCDPISGHTALYWYRQSLGQGPEFLIYFQGTGAADDSGLPNDRFFAVRPEGSVSTLKIQRTERGDSAVYLCASSLNPGGSYNEQFFGPGTRLTVL.

The V call is TRBV5-4, the J call TRBJ2-3; 13 nucleotides line up with TRBD2. Germline CDR1 reads SGHNT; CDR2 reads YYREEE (reference sequence). V shed 4 bases, J shed 3 bases, and the junction held 8 bases outside the gene matches. The CDR3 spans 17 residues. Here the CDR3 reads CASSRWGLAGPTDTQYF. DNA for the CDR3: TGTGCCAGCAGCCGATGGGGACTAGCGGGACCTACAGATACGCAGTATTTT.

The chain links TRBV5-6 to TRBJ2-5; D uncertain. Trimming took 0 bases from V and 1 from J, leaving 10 bases between them. The CDR3 sequence is 15 residues long. In germline, CDR1 is SGHDT, CDR2 YYEEEE. CDR3 loop: CASSLVFGSQETQYF. The CDR3 DNA is TGTGCCAGCAGCTTGGTGTTCGGGTCCCAAGAGACCCAGTACTTC.

The V call is TRBV13, the J call TRBJ2-7; TRBD1 aligns across 9 bases. From germline, CDR1 is PRHDT and CDR2 FYEKMQ (reference sequence). V lost 5 bases and J lost 5; bases outside the gene matches: 7. This CDR3 is built from 14 residues. In DNA, the CDR3 is TGTGCCAGCAGCCACCGGGACAGGGTAAACGAGCAGTACTTC. This sequence encodes CASSHRDRVNEQYF.

The chain joins TRBV7-2 to TRBJ2-7; TRBD1 aligns across 9 bases. Per the germline V gene, CDR1 is SGHTA and CDR2 is FQGNSA. After removal of 1 base from V and 10 bases from J, the junction contained 14 bases not matched to a gene. The CDR3 runs to 16 residues. The CDR3 region has the DNA TGTGCCAGCAGCTTAGTCACCGGGACAGGGCCCGCAGGACAGTACTTC. Translating it yields CASSLVTGTGPAGQYF.

The chain recombines TRBV4-3 with TRBJ2-7; 8 bases are a match to TRBD1. Germline V lookup: CDR1 LGHNA, CDR2 YSLEER. V lost 3 bases, J lost 2 bases, and 3 bases stayed unmatched. The CDR3 is 14 residues long. CDR3 sequence (DNA): TGCGCCAGCAGCCATAGGACAGGGCCCTACGAGCAGTACTTC. Translation gives CASSHRTGPYEQYF.

This chain links TRBV7-2 with TRBJ2-1; a possible D gene is TRBD2 (6 bases). CDR3 length: 11 residues. Trimming took off 1 base at V and 15 bases at J, with 10 bases between the two ends. Germline V lookup: CDR1 SGHTA, CDR2 FQGNSA. CDR3 nucleotide sequence: TGTGCCAGCAGCTTAGATAGCGGATGGTTCTTC. It is translated as CASSLDSGWFF.

This sequence joins TRBV19 and TRBJ2-3, with D possibly being TRBD1 (6 bases). V was clipped by 10 bases and J by 3 bases, with 20 bases between them. The CDR3 sequence is 15 residues long. CDR1 and CDR2 (germline): LNHDA, SQIVND (reference sequence). The CDR3 here is CATTRGGLQTDTQYF. The CDR3 DNA reads TGTGCCACTACTAGAGGGGGATTGCAGACAGATACGCAGTATTTT.